This T cell receptor beta chain was sequenced during a study of beta chain features in type 1 diabetes (dated by TCRdb to the late 2010s). Background on the whole study: No differences in mean age, gender distribution, total cell number or subset yield were found between patients and healthy donors. Whereas all 30 or so donors provided naive and central memory subsets, regulatory and stem cell-like memory subsets were isolated from just 8 patients and about 8 healthy donors. In the study, TCRB repertoires of sorted circulating CD4+ T cell subsets from recently diagnosed type 1 diabetes patients were compared with those of matched healthy donors. A total of about 100,000,000 sorted cells were examined across all samples, and RNA yield correlated strongly with the number of cells per subset.

The High Capacity cDNA Reverse Transcription Kit was used to reverse transcribe all of the isolated RNA, meaning that expressed TCRB transcripts were what got sequenced. Deep immunoSEQ sequencing was applied to naive, central memory and regulatory T cell samples, giving an average of about 3.4 million total reads per sample. After sorted cells were lysed in RLT buffer, RNA was extracted with DNase-treated RNeasy Micro or Mini kits, with the choice depending on cell number. To prevent cross-contamination, every cell subset was processed on its own, while patient and healthy donor samples were processed together. Using the immunoSEQ multiplex PCR, TCRB sequences were amplified from cDNA into 87-bp fragments spanning the CDR3 region. Amplicons were sequenced on the Illumina HiSeq platform. The study's own analysis went as follows. Synthetic template baselines were used to correct PCR bias computationally, reads within Hamming distance 2 were collapsed together, and singletons that could not be merged were discarded. By aligning reads against IMGT, V, D and J genes, CDR3 length, and insertions or deletions at six rearrangement sites were assigned. Within each subset, clonotype counts were normalized to sorted cell number, and only after that were true diversity and Gini coefficients computed with the tcR R package. The overlap coefficient, calculated on TCRB nucleotide sequences, was used to quantify repertoire sharing. As a proxy for the pre-selection repertoire, out-of-frame TCRB sequences from naive cells were analyzed. This is the immuneACCESS table as TCRdb keeps it, with only in-frame sequences that have V and J called. A part of the clones is gone; compared with another copy, unresolved V genes explain less than half, and the rest is unexplained. That table gives V, J and clone size, and the DNA gave D and trimming. Here the sample has under 400,000 clones; over 9.5% occur a single time. 0.015% to 0.02% of the sample rests with the top ten.

With regard to this clone: No cognate antigen has been identified for it. Per-base quality was not reported, and no clone a single base away is much larger than it.

On the study overall, not on this receptor specifically: Because the HLA sub-analyses included only small numbers of individuals, any influence of HLA type on TCRB rearrangement was left unresolved. Naive, central memory and regulatory TCRB repertoires appeared more similar among patients than among healthy donors. Shorter templates might be favored by PCR, yet because patient and control samples were amplified and corrected together, any such skew would affect both groups equally. Because cDNA was sequenced instead of genomic DNA, activated cells with high expression could be over-represented, although the groups did not differ in activation or CD3 levels. A moderate but significant shortening of TCRB CDR3 length was observed in type 1 diabetes patients in all four CD4+ subsets. Fewer insertions and more nucleotide deletions at VDJ recombination sites were observed in patients with type 1 diabetes, implying thymic rearrangement abnormalities.

Each donor gave one peripheral blood draw, about 110 mL on average, collected into heparinised tubes. Using a panel that included CD45RO, CCR7, CD25, CD127, CD95 and CD27, naive, central memory, regulatory and stem cell-like memory CD4+ T cells were sorted on a BD FACSAria II. A purity above 95% was achieved for all sorted populations. PBMCs were separated immediately by Lymphoprep density gradient centrifugation and were stained directly, without being cultured. So that batch effects would be minimized, each experiment stained and sorted samples in pairs, pairing one healthy donor with one patient. Trimming costs V 0 bases and J 9 bases, and their ends lie 10 bases apart. The germline V gene encodes CDR1 SGHRS and CDR2 YFSETQ. The CDR3 runs 13 residues from the cysteine to the phenylalanine. Only the CDR3 region is kept as DNA, spanning 39 bases read in frame from base 1.

The sequence was collected from a man between 18 and 35 years old in good health. The chain couples TRBV5-1 to TRBJ2-1, with an unclear D gene assignment. Input material: naive CD4+ T cells from blood. This specimen's cell subset or site label, per the study, means: true naive CD4+ T cells. The nucleotide sequence is TGCGCCAGCAGCTTGGGAGGATTATCTGAGCAGTTCTTC. The resulting protein is CASSLGGLSEQFF.